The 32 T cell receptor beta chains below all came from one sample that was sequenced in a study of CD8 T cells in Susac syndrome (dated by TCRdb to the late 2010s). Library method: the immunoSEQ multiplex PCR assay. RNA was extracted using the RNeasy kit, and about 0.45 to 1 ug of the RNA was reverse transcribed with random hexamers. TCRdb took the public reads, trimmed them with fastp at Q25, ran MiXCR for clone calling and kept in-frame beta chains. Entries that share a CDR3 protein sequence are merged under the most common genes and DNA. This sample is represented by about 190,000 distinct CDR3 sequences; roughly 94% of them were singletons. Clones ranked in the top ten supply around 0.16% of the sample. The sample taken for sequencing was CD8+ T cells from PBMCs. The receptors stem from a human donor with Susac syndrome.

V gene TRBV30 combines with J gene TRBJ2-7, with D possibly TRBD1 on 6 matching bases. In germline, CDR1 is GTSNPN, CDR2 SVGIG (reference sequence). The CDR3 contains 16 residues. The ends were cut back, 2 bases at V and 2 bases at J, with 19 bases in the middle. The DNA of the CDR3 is TGTGCCTGGAGTATCCGCCAGGGACACCTCACCTACGAGCAGTACTTC. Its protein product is CAWSIRQGHLTYEQYF.

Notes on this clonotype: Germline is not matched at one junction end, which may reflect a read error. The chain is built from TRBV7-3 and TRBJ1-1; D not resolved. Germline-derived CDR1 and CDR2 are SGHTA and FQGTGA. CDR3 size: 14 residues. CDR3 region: CASSITDGNTEAFF. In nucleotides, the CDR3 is TGTGCCAGCAGCATAACGGACGGGAACACTGAAGCTTTCTTT. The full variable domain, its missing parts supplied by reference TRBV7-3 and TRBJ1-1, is GAGVSQTPSNKVTEKGKYVELRCDPISGHTALYWYRQSLGQGPEFLIYFQGTGAADDSGLPNDRFFAVRPEGSVSTLKIQRTERGDSAVYLCASSITDGNTEAFFGQGTRLTVV.

CDR3 nucleotides: TGCAGCGTGGACACCAACACTGAAGCTTTCTTT. It is translated as CSVDTNTEAFF. This chain connects TRBV29-1 to TRBJ1-1, with TRBD1 as a possible D gene (5 bases). Per the germline V gene, CDR1 is SQVTM and CDR2 is ANQGSEA. Trimming removed 6 bases from V and 2 bases from J, with 7 bases in between. The CDR3 length is 11 residues.

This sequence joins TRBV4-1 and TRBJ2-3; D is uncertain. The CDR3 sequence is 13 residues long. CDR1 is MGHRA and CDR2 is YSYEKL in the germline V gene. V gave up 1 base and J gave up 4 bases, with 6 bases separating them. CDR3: CASSQGYPDTQYF. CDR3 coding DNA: TGCGCCAGCAGCCAAGGTTATCCAGATACGCAGTATTTT.

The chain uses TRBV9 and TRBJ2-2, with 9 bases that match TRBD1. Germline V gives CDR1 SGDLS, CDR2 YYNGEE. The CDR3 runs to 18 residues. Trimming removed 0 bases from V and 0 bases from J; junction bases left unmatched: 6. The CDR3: CASSVGGTGNSNTGELFF. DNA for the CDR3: TGTGCCAGCAGCGTAGGAGGGACAGGGAATTCGAACACCGGGGAGCTGTTTTTT.

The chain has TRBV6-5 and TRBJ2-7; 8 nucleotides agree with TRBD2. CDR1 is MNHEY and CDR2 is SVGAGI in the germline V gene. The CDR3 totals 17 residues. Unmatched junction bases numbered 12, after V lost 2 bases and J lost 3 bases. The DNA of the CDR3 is TGTGCCAGCAGTTACCAGGCGACTAGCGTACCCCTCTACGAGCAGTACTTC. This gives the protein CASSYQATSVPLYEQYF.

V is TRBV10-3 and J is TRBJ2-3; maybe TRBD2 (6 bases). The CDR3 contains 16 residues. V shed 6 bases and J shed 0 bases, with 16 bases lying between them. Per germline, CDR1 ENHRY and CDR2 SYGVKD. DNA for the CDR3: TGTGCCATCAGATTATTAAGCGGGCCCAGCACAGATACGCAGTATTTT. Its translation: CAIRLLSGPSTDTQYF.

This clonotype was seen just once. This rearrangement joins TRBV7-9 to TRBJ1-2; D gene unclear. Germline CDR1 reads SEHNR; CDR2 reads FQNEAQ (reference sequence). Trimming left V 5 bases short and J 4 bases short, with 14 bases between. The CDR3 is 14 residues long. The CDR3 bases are TGTGCCAGCAGCAATACAGCAAGCCCCTATGGCTACACCTTC. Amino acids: CASSNTASPYGYTF.

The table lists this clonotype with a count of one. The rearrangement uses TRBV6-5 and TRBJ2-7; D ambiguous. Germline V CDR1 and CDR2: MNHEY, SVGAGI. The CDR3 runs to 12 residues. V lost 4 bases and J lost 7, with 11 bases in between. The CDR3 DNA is TGTGCCAGCAGTTCTCCCGGACGGGAGCAGTACTTC. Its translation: CASSSPGREQYF.

The CDR3 region has the DNA TGCGCCAGCAGCCAAGCAGGGGCAAACTATGGCTACACCTTC. As protein: CASSQAGANYGYTF. The V call is TRBV4-1, the J call TRBJ1-2; a weak D match, TRBD1 (6 bases). Germline values: CDR1 MGHRA, CDR2 YSYEKL. V gave up 1 base and J gave up 2 bases, with 8 bases separating them. CDR3 length: 14 amino acids.

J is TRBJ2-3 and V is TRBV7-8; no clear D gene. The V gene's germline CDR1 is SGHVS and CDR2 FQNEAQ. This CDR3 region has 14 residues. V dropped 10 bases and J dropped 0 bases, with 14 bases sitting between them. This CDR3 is CATKPGPSTDTQYF. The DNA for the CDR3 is TGTGCCACCAAGCCGGGTCCTAGCACAGATACGCAGTATTTT.

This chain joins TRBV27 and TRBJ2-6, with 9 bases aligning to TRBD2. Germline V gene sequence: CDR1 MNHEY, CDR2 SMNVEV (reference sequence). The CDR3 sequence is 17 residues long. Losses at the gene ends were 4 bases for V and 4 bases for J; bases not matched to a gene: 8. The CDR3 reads CASSWRGGALGANVLTF. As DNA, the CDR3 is TGTGCCAGCAGTTGGCGCGGGGGGGCATTGGGGGCCAACGTCCTGACTTTC.

The chain's CDR3 is CASTPAAQETQYF. CDR3 in DNA: TGTGCCAGCACCCCCGCGGCTCAAGAGACCCAGTACTTC. The rearrangement joins TRBV6-5 to TRBJ2-5, with D unclear. CDR1 and CDR2 from the germline V gene are MNHEY and SVGAGI. Trimming left V 7 bases short and J 2 bases short, with 11 bases between. The CDR3 is 13 residues long.

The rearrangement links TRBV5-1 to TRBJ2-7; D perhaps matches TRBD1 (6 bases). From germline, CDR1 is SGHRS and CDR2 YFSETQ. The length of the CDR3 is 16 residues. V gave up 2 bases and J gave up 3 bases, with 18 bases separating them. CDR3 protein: CASSLATETGVYEQYF. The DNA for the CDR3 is TGCGCCAGCAGCTTAGCAACCGAGACAGGAGTCTACGAGCAGTACTTC.

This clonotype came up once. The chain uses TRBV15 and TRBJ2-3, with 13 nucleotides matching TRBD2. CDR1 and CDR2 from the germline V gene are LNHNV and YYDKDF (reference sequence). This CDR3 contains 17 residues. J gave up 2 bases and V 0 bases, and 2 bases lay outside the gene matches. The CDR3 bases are TGTGCCACCAGCAGAGAGGGGACTAGCGGGGACACAGATACGCAGTATTTT. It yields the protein CATSREGTSGDTDTQYF.

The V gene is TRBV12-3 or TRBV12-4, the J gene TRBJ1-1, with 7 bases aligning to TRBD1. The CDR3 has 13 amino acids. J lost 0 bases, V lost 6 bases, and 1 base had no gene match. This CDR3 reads CASSDRVNTEAFF. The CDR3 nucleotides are TGTGCCAGCAGCGACAGGGTGAACACTGAAGCTTTCTTT.

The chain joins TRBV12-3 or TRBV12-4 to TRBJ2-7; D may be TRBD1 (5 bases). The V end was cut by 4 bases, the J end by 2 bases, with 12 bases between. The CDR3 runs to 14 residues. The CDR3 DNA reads TGTGCCAGCAGTTCAACCGGACAAGCCTACGAGCAGTACTTC. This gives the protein CASSSTGQAYEQYF.

CDR3 in DNA: TGTGCCAGCAGCCATTCTCGGACAGCACACAGCACAGATACGCAGTATTTT. It is translated as CASSHSRTAHSTDTQYF. The rearrangement links TRBV9 to TRBJ2-3, with D maybe TRBD1 (6 bases). Per the germline V gene, CDR1 is SGDLS and CDR2 is YYNGEE. The length of the CDR3 is 17 residues. Trimming cost V 4 bases and J 0 bases, with 18 bases left between them.

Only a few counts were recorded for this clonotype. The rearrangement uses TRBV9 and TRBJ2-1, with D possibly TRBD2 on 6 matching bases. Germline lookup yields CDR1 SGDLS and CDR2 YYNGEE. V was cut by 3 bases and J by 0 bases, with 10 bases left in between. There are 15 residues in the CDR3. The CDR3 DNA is TGTGCCAGCAGCGATAGCGGAAGCTCCTACAATGAGCAGTTCTTC. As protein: CASSDSGSSYNEQFF.

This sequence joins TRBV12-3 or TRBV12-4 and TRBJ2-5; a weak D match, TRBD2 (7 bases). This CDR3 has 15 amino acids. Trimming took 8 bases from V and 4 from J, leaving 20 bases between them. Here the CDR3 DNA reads TGTGCCAGCTCCCCTGTGGGGGGGGCCCGAGAGACCCAGTACTTC. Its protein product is CASSPVGGARETQYF.

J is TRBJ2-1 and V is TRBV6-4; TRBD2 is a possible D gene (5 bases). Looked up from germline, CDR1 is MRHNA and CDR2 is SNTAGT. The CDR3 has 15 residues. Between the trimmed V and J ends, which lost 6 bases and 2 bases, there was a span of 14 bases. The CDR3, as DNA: TGTGCCAGCAGGCTACTAGATGTTCCCTACAATGAGCAGTTCTTC. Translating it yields CASRLLDVPYNEQFF.

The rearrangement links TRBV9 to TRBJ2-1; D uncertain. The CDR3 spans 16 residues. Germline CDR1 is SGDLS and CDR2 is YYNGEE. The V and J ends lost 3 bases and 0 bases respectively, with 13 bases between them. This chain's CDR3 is CASSGPKLSSYNEQFF. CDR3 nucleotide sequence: TGTGCCAGCAGCGGCCCTAAACTAAGCTCCTACAATGAGCAGTTCTTC.

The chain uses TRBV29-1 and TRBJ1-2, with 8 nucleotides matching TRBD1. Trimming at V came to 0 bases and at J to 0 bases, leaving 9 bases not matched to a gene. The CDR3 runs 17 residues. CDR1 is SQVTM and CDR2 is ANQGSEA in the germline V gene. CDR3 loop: CSVEEGQALPSNYGYTF. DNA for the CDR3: TGCAGCGTTGAAGAGGGACAGGCGCTACCTTCTAACTATGGCTACACCTTC.

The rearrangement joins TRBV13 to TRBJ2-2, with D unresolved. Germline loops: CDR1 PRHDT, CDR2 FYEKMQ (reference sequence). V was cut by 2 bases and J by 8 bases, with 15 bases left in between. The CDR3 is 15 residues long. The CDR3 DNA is TGTGCCAGCAGCTTATCTCTGCCTCTGGGGGGGGAGCTGTTTTTT. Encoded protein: CASSLSLPLGGELFF.

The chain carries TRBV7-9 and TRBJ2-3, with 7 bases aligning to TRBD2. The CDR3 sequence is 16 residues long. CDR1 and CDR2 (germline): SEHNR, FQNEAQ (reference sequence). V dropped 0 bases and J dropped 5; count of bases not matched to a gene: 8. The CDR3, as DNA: TGTGCCAGCAGCTTAGCGAAAGCTAGCGGCATAGATACGCAGTATTTT. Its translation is CASSLAKASGIDTQYF.

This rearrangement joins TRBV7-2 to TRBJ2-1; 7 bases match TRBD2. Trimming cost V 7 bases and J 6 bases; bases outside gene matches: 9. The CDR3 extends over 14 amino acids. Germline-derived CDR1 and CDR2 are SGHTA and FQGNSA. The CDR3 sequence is CASIPWGGVNEQFF. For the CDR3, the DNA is TGTGCCAGCATCCCCTGGGGGGGAGTCAATGAGCAGTTCTTC.

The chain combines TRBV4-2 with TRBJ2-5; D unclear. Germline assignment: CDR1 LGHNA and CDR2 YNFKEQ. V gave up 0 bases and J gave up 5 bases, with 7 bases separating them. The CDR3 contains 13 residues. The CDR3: CASSQDFMETQYF. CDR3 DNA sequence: TGTGCCAGCAGCCAAGATTTTATGGAGACCCAGTACTTC.

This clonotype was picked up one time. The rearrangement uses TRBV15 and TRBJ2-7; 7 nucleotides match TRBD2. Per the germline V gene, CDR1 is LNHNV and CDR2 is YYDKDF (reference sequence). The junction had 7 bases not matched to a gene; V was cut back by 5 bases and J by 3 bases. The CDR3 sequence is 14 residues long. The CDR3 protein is CATSSRRGIYEQYF. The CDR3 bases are TGTGCCACCAGCTCGCGGCGGGGGATCTACGAGCAGTACTTC.

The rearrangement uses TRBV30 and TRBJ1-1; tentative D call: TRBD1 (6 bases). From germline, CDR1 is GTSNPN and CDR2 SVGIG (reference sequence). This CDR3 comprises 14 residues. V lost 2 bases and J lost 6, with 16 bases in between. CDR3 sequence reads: CAWSSGRGGPEAFF. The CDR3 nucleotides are TGTGCCTGGAGTTCGGGGAGGGGGGGCCCTGAAGCTTTCTTT.

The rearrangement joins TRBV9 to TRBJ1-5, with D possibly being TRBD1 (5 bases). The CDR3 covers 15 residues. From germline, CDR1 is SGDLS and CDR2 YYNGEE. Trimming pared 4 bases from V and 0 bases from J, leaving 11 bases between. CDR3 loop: CASSRGHYSNQPQHF. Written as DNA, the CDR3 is TGTGCCAGCAGCCGAGGACATTATAGCAATCAGCCCCAGCATTTT.

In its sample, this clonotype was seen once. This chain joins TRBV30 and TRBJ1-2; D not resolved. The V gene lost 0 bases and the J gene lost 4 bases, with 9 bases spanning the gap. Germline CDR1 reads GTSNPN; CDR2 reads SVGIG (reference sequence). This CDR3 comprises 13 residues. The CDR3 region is CAWSVSGIYGYTF. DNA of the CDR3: TGTGCCTGGAGTGTCTCGGGAATCTATGGCTACACCTTC.

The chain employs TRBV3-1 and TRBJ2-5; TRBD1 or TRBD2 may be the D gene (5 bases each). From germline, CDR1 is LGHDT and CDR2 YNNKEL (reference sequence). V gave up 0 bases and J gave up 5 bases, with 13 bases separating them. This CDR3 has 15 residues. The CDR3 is CASSQDFAGTETQYF. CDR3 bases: TGTGCCAGCAGCCAAGATTTTGCAGGGACGGAGACCCAGTACTTC.